The clone carrying this TCR beta chain has only a few counts. Its antigen is currently unknown. These data originate in a study of radiation and T cells in renal cell carcinoma. General observations from the study: Top tumor clonotypes rose in blood 2 weeks post-radiation, then contracted.

Germline V gene lookup returns CDR1 SEHNR and CDR2 FQNEAQ (reference sequence). V was trimmed by 3 bases and J by 2 bases, leaving 11 bases between them. CDR3 length equals 16 residues. Assay: immunoSEQ multiplex PCR; the TCRdb copy retains only in-frame clones and omits some. The sample consists of 70,000 or so clones, about 80% of them appearing once. Noted time point: blood 2 weeks post-SBRT. Regarding treatment: 15 Gy SBRT to primary tumor, nephrectomy 4 weeks later. Radiation-treated patients gave blood at baseline, week 2 and week 4. V and J are TRBV7-9 and TRBJ2-6, with D possibly TRBD1 on 6 matching bases. This TCR was recovered from a man aged 55 to 70 with renal cell carcinoma. This specimen consisted of blood, obtained from a patient whose treatment included radiotherapy and nephrectomy. The CDR3, as DNA: TGTGCCAGCAGCTTCCACAGGGAACCTGGGGCCAACGTCCTGACTTTC. Translated, it gives CASSFHREPGANVLTF. Supplemented by reference TRBV7-9 and TRBJ2-6, the full variable domain reads DTGVSQNPRHKITKRGQNVTFRCDPISEHNRLYWYRQTLGQGPEFLTYFQNEAQLEKSRLLSDRFSAERPKGSFSTLEIQRTEQGDSAMYLCASSFHREPGANVLTFGAGSRLTVL.